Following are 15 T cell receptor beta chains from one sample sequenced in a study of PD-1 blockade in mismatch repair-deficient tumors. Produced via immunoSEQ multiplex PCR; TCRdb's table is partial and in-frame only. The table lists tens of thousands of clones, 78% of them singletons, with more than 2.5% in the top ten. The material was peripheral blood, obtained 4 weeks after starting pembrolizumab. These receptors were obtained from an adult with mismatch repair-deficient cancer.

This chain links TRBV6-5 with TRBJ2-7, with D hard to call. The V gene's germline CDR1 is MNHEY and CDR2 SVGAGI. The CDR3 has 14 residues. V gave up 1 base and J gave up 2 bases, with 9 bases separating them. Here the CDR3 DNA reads TGTGCCAGCAGTTACTACATTGGAGCCTACGAGCAGTACTTC. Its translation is CASSYYIGAYEQYF.

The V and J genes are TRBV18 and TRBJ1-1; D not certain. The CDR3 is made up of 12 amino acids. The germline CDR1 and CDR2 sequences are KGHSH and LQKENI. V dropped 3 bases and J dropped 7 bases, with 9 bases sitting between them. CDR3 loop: CASSPLPNEAFF. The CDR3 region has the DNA TGTGCCAGCTCACCCCTGCCCAATGAAGCTTTCTTT.

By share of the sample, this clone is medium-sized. The DNA for the CDR3 is TGTGCCAGCACGCAACAGGGCAGTTATGGCTACACCTTC. This encodes CASTQQGSYGYTF. The chain links TRBV25-1 to TRBJ1-2, with D maybe TRBD1 (6 bases). Germline V lookup: CDR1 MGHDK, CDR2 SYGVNS. The CDR3 extends over 13 amino acids. V was clipped by 7 bases and J by 5 bases, with 14 bases between them.

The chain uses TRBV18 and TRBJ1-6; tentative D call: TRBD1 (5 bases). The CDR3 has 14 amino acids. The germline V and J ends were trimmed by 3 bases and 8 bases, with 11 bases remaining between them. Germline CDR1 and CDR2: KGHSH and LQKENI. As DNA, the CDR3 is TGTGCCAGCTCACCGGAGGGGACGGATTCACCCCTCCACTTT. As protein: CASSPEGTDSPLHF. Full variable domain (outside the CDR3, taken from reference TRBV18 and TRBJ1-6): NAGVMQNPRHLVRRRGQEARLRCSPMKGHSHVYWYRQLPEEGLKFMVYLQKENIIDESGMPKERFSAEFPKEGPSILRIQQVVRGDSAAYFCASSPEGTDSPLHFGNGTRLTVT.

Here the CDR3 reads CASSLDIGRYSYNEQFF. Written as DNA, the CDR3 is TGCGCCAGCAGCTTGGATATCGGGAGGTATTCCTACAATGAGCAGTTCTTC. The rearrangement joins TRBV5-1 to TRBJ2-1; TRBD2 matches at 7 bases. The CDR3 is 17 residues long. V dropped 0 bases and J dropped 1; count of bases not matched to a gene: 7. Germline V gives CDR1 SGHRS, CDR2 YFSETQ.

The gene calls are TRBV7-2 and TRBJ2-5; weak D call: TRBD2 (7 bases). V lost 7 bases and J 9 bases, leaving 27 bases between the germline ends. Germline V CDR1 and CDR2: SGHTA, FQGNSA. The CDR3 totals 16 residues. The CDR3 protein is CASIPVGGGTAQAQYF. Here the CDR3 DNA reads TGTGCCAGCATCCCAGTAGGGGGAGGGACCGCCCAGGCCCAGTACTTC.

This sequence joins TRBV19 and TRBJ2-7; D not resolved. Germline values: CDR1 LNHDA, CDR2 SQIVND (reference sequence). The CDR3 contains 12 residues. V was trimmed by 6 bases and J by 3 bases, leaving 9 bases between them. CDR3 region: CASRDSGYEQYF. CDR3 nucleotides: TGTGCCAGTAGAGATTCAGGCTACGAGCAGTACTTC.

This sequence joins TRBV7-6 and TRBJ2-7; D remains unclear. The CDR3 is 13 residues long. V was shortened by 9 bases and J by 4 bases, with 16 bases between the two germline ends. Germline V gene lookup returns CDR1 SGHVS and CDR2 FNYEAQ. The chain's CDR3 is CASAWEASYEQYF. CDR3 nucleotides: TGTGCCAGTGCTTGGGAAGCGTCTTACGAGCAGTACTTC.

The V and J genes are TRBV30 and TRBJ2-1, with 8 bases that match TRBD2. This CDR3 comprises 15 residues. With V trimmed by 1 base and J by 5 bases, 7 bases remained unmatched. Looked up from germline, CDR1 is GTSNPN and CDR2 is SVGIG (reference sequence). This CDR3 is CAWSAPSGLNNEQFF. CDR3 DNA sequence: TGTGCCTGGAGTGCCCCTAGCGGGTTAAACAATGAGCAGTTCTTC.

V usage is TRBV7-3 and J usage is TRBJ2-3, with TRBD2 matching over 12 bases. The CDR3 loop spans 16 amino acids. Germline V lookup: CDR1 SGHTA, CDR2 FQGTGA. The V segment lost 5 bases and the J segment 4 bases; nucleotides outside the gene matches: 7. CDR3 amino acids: CASSPTSGSNSDTQYF. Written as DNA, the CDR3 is TGTGCCAGCAGCCCGACTAGCGGGAGTAACTCAGATACGCAGTATTTT.

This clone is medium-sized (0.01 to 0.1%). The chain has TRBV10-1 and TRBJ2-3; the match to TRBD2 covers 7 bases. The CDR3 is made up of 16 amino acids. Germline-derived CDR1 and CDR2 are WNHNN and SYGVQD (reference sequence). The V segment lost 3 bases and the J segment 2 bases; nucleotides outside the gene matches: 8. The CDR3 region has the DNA TGCGCCAGCAGTGACGGAGTGGGAGGGTACACAGATACGCAGTATTTT. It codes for CASSDGVGGYTDTQYF.

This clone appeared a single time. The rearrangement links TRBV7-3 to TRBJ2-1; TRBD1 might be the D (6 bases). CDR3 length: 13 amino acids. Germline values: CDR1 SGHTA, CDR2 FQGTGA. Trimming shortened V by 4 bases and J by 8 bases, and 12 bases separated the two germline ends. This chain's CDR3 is CASSWGHGDEQFF. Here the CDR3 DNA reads TGTGCCAGCAGCTGGGGACATGGGGATGAGCAGTTCTTC.

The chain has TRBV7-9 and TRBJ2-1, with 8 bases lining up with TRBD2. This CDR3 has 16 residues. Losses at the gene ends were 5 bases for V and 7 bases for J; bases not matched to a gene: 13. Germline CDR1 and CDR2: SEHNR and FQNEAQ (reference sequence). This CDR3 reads CASSAPSGLVGNEQFF. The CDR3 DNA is TGTGCCAGCAGCGCCCCTAGCGGGCTGGTGGGTAATGAGCAGTTCTTC.

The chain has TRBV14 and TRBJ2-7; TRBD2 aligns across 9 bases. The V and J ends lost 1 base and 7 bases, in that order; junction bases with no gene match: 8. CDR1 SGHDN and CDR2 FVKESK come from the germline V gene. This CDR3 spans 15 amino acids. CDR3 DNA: TGTGCCAGCAGCCAAGGTCTAGCGGGGTTCGGGGAGCAGTACTTC. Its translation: CASSQGLAGFGEQYF.

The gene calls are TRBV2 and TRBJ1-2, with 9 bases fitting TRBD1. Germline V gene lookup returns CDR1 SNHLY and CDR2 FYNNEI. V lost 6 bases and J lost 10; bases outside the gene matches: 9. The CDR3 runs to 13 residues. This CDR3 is CASSQNRDRDYTF. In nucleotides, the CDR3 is TGTGCCAGCAGCCAGAACCGGGACAGGGACTACACCTTC.